The entry below describes one T cell receptor beta chain. Its antigen is still unknown. No qualities accompany the bases; no much larger clone lies one base away. Each collaborating institution followed its own protocols to collect whole blood in K2EDTA tubes. For TCRbeta analysis, collaborator samples were shipped as frozen whole blood, as isolated PBMCs, or as DNA extracted from either sample type. These data originate in a study of blood T cell repertoires in COVID-19 (dated by TCRdb to about 2020). Turning to the overall study: The collaborator samples originated in the United States, Italy and Spain and spanned the acute and convalescent phases of COVID-19. The material from the prospective study consisted of cDNA or gDNA derived from T cells, B-cell-depleted T cells, or PBMCs. Deeply sampled blood TCRbeta repertoires from subjects exposed to, actively infected with, or recovered from COVID-19 were included in the dataset. The repertoires were released in a freely available public database intended as a resource for research on the immune response to SARS-CoV-2. The samples were drawn from the first 160 participants of the ongoing ImmuneRACE study and from some 1,300 subjects provided by 6 global collaborators. The sample metadata nearly always contained a de-identified subject ID, COVID-19 status, age in years and sex. Where available, HLA class I and class II types were obtained from metadata supplied by the sample provider rather than from assay-based typing. Study-wide findings and limitations: Clinical and demographic metadata were provided uncurated, with the amount varying by source and participant.

TCRbeta CDR3 regions were amplified from genomic DNA using the immunoSEQ Assay, a bias-controlled multiplex PCR. The paper's processing steps were these. Nucleated cell counts per sample were estimated from amplification of reference gene primers within the assay. To quantify the absolute abundance of each unique TCRbeta CDR3 rearrangement, sequence reads were collapsed and filtered. For each sample, productive Simpson clonality was calculated as the square root of Simpson's diversity index over productive rearrangements. Here the immuneACCESS table is served through TCRdb, limited to in-frame sequences with V and J called. Missing clones are a known gap in these copies; in checked studies unresolved V genes cover under half, and the rest lacks a known reason. V and J calls and clone size come straight from that table; D and trimming were deduced from the DNA. The sample table shows hundreds of thousands of clones, and roughly 90% are seen once. The top ten hold under 1.5% of the sample.

Trimming takes 1 base from V and 1 base from J, and the germline ends sit 10 bases apart. The CDR3 goes from the cysteine to the phenylalanine over 15 residues. The entry retains the CDR3 DNA only, 45 bases that are in frame from base 1. For CDR1 and CDR2, the germline V gene lists MGHRA and YSYEKL. The TCR comes from a young woman with active or convalescent COVID-19. The sequenced sample consisted of peripheral blood. This sequence uses TRBV4-1 and TRBJ1-1, with the D gene uncertain. The CDR3 is CASSQVTEWNTEAFF. The nucleotides are TGCGCCAGCAGCCAAGTAACGGAGTGGAACACTGAAGCTTTCTTT.